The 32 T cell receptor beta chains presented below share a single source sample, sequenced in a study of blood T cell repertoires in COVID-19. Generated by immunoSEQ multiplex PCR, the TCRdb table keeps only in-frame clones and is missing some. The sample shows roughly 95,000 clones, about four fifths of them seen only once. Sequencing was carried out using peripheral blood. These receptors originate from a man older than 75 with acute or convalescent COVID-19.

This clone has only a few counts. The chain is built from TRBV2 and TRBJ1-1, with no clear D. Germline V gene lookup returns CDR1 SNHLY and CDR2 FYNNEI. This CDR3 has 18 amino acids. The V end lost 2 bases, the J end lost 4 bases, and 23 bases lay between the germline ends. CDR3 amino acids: CASSEPLGPGVTFTEAFF. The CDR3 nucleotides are TGTGCCAGCAGTGAACCACTCGGGCCCGGGGTGACGTTCACTGAAGCTTTCTTT.

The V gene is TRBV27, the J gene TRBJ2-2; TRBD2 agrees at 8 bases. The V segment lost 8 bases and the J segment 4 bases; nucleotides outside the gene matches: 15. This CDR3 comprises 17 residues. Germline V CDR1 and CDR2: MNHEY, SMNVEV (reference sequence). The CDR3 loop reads CASSLGLSGGSTGELFF. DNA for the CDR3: TGTGCCAGCTCTCTGGGTCTATCGGGGGGGAGCACCGGGGAGCTGTTTTTT.

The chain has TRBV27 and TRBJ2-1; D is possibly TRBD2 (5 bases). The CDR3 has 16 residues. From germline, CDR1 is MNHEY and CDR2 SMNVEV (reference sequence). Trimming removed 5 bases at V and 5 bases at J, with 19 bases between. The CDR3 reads CASSPVLGFRNNEQFF. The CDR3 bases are TGTGCCAGCAGTCCGGTACTAGGGTTCCGCAACAATGAGCAGTTCTTC.

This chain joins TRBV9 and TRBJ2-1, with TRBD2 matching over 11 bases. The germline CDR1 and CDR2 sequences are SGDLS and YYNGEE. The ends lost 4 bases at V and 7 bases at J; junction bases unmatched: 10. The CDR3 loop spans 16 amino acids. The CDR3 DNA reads TGTGCCAGCAGCTTCCGGTCGGGACTAGCGGTTAATGAGCAGTTCTTC. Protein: CASSFRSGLAVNEQFF.

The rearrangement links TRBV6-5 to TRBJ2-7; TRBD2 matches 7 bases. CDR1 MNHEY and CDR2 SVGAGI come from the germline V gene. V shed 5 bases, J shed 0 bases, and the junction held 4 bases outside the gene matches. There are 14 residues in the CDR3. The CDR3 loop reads CASSLLAVSYEQYF. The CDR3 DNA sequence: TGTGCCAGCAGTCTTCTAGCGGTCTCCTACGAGCAGTACTTC.

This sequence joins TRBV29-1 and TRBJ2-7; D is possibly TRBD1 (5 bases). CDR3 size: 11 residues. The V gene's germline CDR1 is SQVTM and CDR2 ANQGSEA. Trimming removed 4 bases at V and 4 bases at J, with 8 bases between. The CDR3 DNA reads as TGCAGCGTTGGACAGCAATACGAGCAGTACTTC. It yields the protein CSVGQQYEQYF.

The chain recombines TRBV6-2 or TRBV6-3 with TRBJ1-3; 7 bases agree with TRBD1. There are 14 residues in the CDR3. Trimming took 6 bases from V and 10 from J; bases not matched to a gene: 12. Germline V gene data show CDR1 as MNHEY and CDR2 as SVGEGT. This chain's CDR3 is CASSSDRALSTIYF. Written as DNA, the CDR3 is TGTGCCAGCAGCAGCGACAGGGCCCTATCGACCATATATTTT.

The CDR3 nucleotides are TGTGCCAGCAGTTACTCTTCCGGGACTACGAGTGAAAAACTGTTTTTT. It is translated as CASSYSSGTTSEKLFF. The rearrangement joins TRBV6-2 or TRBV6-3 to TRBJ1-4, with D maybe TRBD1 (5 bases). V lost 0 bases and J 7 bases, leaving 15 bases between the germline ends. CDR3 length equals 16 residues. Germline V gene data show CDR1 as MNHEY and CDR2 as SVGEGT.

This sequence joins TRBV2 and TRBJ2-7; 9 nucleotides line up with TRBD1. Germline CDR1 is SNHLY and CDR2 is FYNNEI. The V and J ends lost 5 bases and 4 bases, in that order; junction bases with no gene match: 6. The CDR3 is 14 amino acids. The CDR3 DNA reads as TGTGCCAGCAGTTCCGGGACAGGGTGGTACGAGCAGTACTTC. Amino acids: CASSSGTGWYEQYF.

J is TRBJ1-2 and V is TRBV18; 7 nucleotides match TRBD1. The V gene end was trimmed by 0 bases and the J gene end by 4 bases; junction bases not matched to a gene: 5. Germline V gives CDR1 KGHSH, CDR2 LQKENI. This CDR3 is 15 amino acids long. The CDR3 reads CASSPPTGLIYGYTF. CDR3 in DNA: TGTGCCAGCTCACCACCGACAGGGCTGATCTATGGCTACACCTTC.

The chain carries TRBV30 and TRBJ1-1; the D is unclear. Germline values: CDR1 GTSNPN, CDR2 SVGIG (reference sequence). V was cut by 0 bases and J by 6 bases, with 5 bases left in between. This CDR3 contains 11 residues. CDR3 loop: CAWSVRAEAFF. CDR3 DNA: TGTGCCTGGAGTGTACGAGCTGAAGCTTTCTTT.

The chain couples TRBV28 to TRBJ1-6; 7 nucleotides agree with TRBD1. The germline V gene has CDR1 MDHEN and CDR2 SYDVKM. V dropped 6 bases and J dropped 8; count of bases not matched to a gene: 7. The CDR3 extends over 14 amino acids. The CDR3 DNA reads TGTGCCAGCAGGACCGGGAGGGGGCATTCACCCCTCCACTTT. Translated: CASRTGRGHSPLHF.

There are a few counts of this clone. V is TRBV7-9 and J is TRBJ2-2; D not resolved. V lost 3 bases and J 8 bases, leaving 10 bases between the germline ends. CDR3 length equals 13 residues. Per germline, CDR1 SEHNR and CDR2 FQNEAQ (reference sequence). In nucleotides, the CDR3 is TGTGCCAGCAGCTTCTCCTTTGTGGGGGAGCTGTTTTTT. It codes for CASSFSFVGELFF.

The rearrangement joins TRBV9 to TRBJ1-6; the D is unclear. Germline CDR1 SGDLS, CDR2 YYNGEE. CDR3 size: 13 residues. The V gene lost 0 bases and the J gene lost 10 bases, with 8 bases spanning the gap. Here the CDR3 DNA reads TGTGCCAGCAGCGTAGCTACGGGGTCACCCCTCCACTTT. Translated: CASSVATGSPLHF.

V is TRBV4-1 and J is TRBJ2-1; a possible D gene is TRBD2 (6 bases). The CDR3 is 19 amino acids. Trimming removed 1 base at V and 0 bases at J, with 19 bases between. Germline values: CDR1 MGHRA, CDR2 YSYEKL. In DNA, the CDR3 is TGCGCCAGCAGCCAAGTAACGGGACTCTTAACCAGCTCCTACAATGAGCAGTTCTTC. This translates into CASSQVTGLLTSSYNEQFF.

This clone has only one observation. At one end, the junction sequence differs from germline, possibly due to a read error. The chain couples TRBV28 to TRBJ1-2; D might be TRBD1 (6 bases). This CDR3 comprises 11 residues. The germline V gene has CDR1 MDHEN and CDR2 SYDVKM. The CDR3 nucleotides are TGTGCCAGCAGACAAGGGACACGCGGCGCCTTC. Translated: CASRQGTRGAF.

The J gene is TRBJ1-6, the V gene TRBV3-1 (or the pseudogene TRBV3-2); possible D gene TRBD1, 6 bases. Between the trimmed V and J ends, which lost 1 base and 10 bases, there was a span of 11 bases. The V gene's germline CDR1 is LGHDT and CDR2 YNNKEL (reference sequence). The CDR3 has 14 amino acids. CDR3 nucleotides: TGTGCCAGCAGCCAAGCACAGGGACAATCACCCCTCCACTTT. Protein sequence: CASSQAQGQSPLHF.

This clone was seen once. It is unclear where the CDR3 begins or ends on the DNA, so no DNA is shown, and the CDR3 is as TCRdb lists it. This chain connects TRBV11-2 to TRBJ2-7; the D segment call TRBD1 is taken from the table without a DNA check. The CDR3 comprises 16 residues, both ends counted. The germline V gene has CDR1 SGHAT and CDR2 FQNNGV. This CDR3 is CASSLGVGQGARRQHF.

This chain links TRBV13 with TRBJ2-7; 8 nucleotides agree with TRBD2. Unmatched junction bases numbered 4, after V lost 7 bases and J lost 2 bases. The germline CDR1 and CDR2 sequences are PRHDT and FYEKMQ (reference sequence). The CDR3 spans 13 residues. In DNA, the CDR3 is TGTGCCAGCAATCGGGGGGGGACCTACGAGCAGTACTTC. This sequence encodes CASNRGGTYEQYF.

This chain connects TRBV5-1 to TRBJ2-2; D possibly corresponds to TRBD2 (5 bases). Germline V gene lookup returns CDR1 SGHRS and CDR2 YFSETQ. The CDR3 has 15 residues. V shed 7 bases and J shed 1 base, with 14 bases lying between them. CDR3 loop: CASHFEGRNTGELFF. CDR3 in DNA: TGCGCCAGCCACTTTGAGGGCCGGAACACCGGGGAGCTGTTTTTT. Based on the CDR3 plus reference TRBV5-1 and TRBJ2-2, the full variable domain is KAGVTQTPRYLIKTRGQQVTLSCSPISGHRSVSWYQQTPGQGLQFLFEYFSETQRNKGNFPGRFSGRQFSNSRSEMNVSTLELGDSALYLCASHFEGRNTGELFFGEGSRLTVL.

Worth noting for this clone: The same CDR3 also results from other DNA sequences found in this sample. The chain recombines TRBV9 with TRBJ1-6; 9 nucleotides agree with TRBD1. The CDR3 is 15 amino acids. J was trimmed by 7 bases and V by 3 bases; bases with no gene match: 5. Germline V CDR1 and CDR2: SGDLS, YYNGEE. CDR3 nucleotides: TGTGCCAGCAGCGAGGGGACAGGGTCCAATTCACCCCTCCACTTT. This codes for CASSEGTGSNSPLHF.

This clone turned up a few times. In DNA, the CDR3 is TGTGCCAGCAGTTACCCAAGGGAGAGCTCCTATAATTCACCCCTCCACTTT. Its translation: CASSYPRESSYNSPLHF. The chain links TRBV6-2 or TRBV6-3 to TRBJ1-6, with no clear D. Germline CDR1 MNHEY, CDR2 SVGEGT. The CDR3 runs 17 residues. V dropped 2 bases and J dropped 0 bases, with 11 bases sitting between them.

The CDR3 region is CASSFRTGAPNTEAFF. CDR3 nucleotides: TGTGCCAGCAGCTTCCGAACAGGGGCTCCGAACACTGAAGCTTTCTTT. The chain uses TRBV5-8 and TRBJ1-1; 7 bases line up with TRBD1. The trim removed 2 bases at V and 1 base at J, leaving 8 bases unmatched. The CDR3 is 16 residues long. Germline CDR1 and CDR2: SGHTS and YDEGEE.

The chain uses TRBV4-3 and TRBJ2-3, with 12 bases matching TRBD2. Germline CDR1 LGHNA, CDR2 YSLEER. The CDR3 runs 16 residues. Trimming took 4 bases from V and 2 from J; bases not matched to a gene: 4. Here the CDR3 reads CASSLRTSGDTDTQYF. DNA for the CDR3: TGCGCCAGCAGCCTCCGGACTAGCGGGGACACAGATACGCAGTATTTT.

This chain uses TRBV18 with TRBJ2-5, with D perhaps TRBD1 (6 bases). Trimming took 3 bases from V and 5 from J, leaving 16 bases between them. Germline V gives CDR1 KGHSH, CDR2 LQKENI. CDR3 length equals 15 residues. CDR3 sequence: CASSPDNRVGETQYF. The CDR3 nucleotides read TGTGCCAGCTCACCGGACAACAGGGTCGGGGAGACCCAGTACTTC. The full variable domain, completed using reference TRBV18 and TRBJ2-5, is NAGVMQNPRHLVRRRGQEARLRCSPMKGHSHVYWYRQLPEEGLKFMVYLQKENIIDESGMPKERFSAEFPKEGPSILRIQQVVRGDSAAYFCASSPDNRVGETQYFGPGTRLLVL.

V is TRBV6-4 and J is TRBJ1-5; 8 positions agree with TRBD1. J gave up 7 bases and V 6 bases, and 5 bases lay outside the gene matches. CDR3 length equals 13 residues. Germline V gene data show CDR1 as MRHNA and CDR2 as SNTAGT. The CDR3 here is CASRMTGAQPQHF. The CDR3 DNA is TGTGCCAGCAGGATGACAGGGGCCCAGCCCCAGCATTTT.

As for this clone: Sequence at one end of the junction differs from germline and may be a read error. In nucleotides, the CDR3 is TGCGCCAGCAGCCCGAACTATGATTCACCCCTCCACTTT. It yields the protein CASSPNYDSPLHF. The chain is built from TRBV4-1 and TRBJ1-6, with D unclear. This CDR3 has 13 residues. Germline-derived CDR1 and CDR2 are MGHRA and YSYEKL.

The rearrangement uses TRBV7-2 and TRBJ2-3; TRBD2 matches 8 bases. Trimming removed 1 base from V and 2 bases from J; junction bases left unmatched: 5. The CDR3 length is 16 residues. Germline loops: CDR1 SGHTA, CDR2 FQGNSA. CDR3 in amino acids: CASSLEGGGFTDTQYF. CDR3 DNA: TGTGCCAGCAGCTTAGAGGGCGGGGGGTTCACAGATACGCAGTATTTT.

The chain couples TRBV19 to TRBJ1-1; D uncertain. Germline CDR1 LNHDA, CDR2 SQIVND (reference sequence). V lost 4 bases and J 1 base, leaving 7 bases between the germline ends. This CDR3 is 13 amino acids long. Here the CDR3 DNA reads TGTGCCAGTAGTAACCTTAGGAACACTGAAGCTTTCTTT. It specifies CASSNLRNTEAFF.

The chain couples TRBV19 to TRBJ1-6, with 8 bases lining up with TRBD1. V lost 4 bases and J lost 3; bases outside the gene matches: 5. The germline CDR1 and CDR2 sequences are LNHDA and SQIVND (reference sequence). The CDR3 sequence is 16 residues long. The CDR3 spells CASSTFGTGYNSPLHF. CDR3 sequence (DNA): TGTGCCAGTAGTACCTTCGGGACAGGCTATAATTCACCCCTCCACTTT.

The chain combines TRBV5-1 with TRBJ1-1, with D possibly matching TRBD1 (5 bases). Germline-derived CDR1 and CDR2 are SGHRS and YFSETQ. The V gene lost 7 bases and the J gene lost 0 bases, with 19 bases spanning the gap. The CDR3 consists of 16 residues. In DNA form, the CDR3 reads TGCGCCAGCCGCCCAGGCAGGGTTGGGGTGAACACTGAAGCTTTCTTT. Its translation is CASRPGRVGVNTEAFF.

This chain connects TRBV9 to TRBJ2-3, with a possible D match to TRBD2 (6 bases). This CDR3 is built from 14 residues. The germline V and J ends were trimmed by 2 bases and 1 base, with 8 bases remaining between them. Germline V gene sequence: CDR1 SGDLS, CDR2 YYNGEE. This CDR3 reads CASSVSSGTDTQYF. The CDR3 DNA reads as TGTGCCAGCAGCGTCTCTAGCGGCACAGATACGCAGTATTTT. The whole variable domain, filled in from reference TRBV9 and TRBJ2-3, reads DSGVTQTPKHLITATGQRVTLRCSPRSGDLSVYWYQQSLDQGLQFLIQYYNGEERAKGNILERFSAQQFPDLHSELNLSSLELGDSALYFCASSVSSGTDTQYFGPGTRLTVL.